This T cell receptor (beta chain) was sequenced for a study of blood T cell repertoires in COVID-19. Study as a whole: Some COVID-19 samples were acute and others convalescent; all came from the United States, Italy and Spain. T cells, B-cell-depleted T cells, or PBMCs supplied cDNA or gDNA.

As handled by the study authors: Reference gene primer amplification gave estimated nucleated cell counts. Assay used: immunoSEQ multiplex PCR; TCRdb lists only in-frame clones, some missing. That table furnishes V, J and clone size, whereas the DNA furnished D and trimming. This table holds around 140,000 clones, over 70% found once. Germline V CDR1 and CDR2: GTSNPN, SVGIG (reference sequence). V lost 3 bases, J lost 3 bases, and 9 bases lay in between. This CDR3 region has 14 residues. The chain is built from TRBV30 and TRBJ1-6; a weak D match, TRBD1 (5 bases). The source of this sequence is a man aged 50 to 59 who had recovered from COVID-19. The sequenced sample was peripheral blood. The CDR3 nucleotides are TGTGCCTGGAGCAGGGTGAGCTATAATTCACCCCTCCACTTT. It is translated as CAWSRVSYNSPLHF. The whole variable domain, remainder taken from reference TRBV30 and TRBJ1-6, is SQTIHQWPATLVQPVGSPLSLECTVEGTSNPNLYWYRQAAGRGLQLLFYSVGIGQISSEVPQNLSASRPQDRQFILSSKKLLLSDSGFYLCAWSRVSYNSPLHFGNGTRLTVT.